Listed here is a single T cell receptor beta chain. Data came from immunoSEQ multiplex PCR; TCRdb stores just in-frame clones and leaves some out. In the table there are some 400,000 clones, 85% to 95% of which are singletons. The germline V gene has CDR1 LNHDA and CDR2 SQIVND (reference sequence). V was trimmed by 6 bases and J by 5 bases, leaving 20 bases between them. The CDR3 totals 16 residues. This sample was included in a study of shared T cell receptors in the human thymus. The chain has TRBV19 and TRBJ2-1; D possibly corresponds to TRBD2 (6 bases). The sequence came from a human donor. The sequencing sample was made of thymocytes. The CDR3 sequence is CASSTPGLPGHNEQFF. In nucleotides, the CDR3 is TGTGCCAGTAGCACCCCGGGACTTCCAGGGCACAATGAGCAGTTCTTC.